This T cell receptor (beta chain) was retrieved from a study of T cell responses to AZD1222 COVID-19 vaccine. Germline V gives CDR1 MNHEY, CDR2 SVGEGT. The CDR3 runs 11 residues. V was pared by 4 bases and J by 8 bases, with 8 bases between. The data were produced by immunoSEQ multiplex PCR, yet TCRdb's version contains in-frame clones alone and is incomplete. This repertoire shows some 150,000 clones, roughly 90% found once; its top ten account for about 2.7%. J is TRBJ1-2 and V is TRBV6-2 or TRBV6-3; D not resolved. The source of this sequence is an adult in good health. Source: peripheral blood, taken on day 0 of AZD1222 vaccination. CDR3 DNA sequence: TGTGCCAGCAGTTTCCCTGAGGGCTACACCTTC. This codes for CASSFPEGYTF.